This T cell receptor beta chain derives from a study of Ad26.COV2.S vaccination and SARS-CoV-2 variants. Whole-study results and caveats: Substantial response breadth was reportedly seen for spike-specific CD8+ and CD4+ T cells after vaccination. Vaccinees showed greater spike-specific TCR breadth than placebo recipients.

This CDR3 contains 16 residues. Germline-derived CDR1 and CDR2 are MDHEN and SYDVKM. Points on this clone: What it recognizes is unknown.

Treatment meaning: around 19 received Ad26.COV2.S at low or high dose, single or two shots; five or six received placebo; per-sample allocation not given. Samples analyzed were those drawn on day 63 after the first vaccine or placebo injection. The study used a vaccine consisting of an Ad26 vector that expressed Wuhan-strain SARS-CoV-2 spike. The assay was immunoSEQ multiplex PCR, and TCRdb's table has in-frame clones only and misses some. The sample lists approximately 410,000 clones; roughly 88% were seen once. The chain couples TRBV28 to TRBJ1-2; D is possibly TRBD1 (6 bases). The origin of this receptor is a person aged 18-65 years who received the Ad26.COV2.S COVID-19 vaccine or a placebo. The source was peripheral blood, collected in a trial of Ad26.COV2.S vaccine versus placebo. CDR3 residues: CASCGAGAYVGGGYTF. CDR3 nucleotide sequence: TGTGCTTCATGCGGGGCCGGAGCTTATGTAGGGGGTGGCTACACCTTC.